This T cell receptor beta chain stems from a study of early T cells in non-severe SARS-CoV-2 infection. CDR1 and CDR2 (germline): SGDLS, YYNGEE. V dropped 4 bases and J dropped 3; count of bases not matched to a gene: 3. CDR3 size: 13 residues. Researchers attached unique molecular identifiers to individual cDNA molecules. TCRdb called the 5' RACE reads again in MiXCR, with one record for every CDR3 protein. The sample carries 80,000 to 95,000 distinct CDR3 sequences, roughly an eighth recorded once. This clonotype came up a few times. V is TRBV9 and J is TRBJ1-1, with 7 bases that match TRBD1. This clonotype was sampled from an adult who was a healthcare worker with PCR-confirmed SARS-CoV-2 infection or an uninfected control (not recorded which). Sequenced input: whole blood. CDR3: CASSFTGDTEAFF. The CDR3 DNA reads as TGTGCCAGCAGCTTCACAGGGGACACTGAAGCTTTCTTT.